The clone carrying this T cell receptor (beta chain) appeared a single time. The target antigen is unknown. The data belong to a study of blood T cell dynamics during melanoma immunotherapy. Looking at the study overall: Standard first-line treatment here was pembrolizumab or nivolumab plus ipilimumab in metastatic melanoma.

Study-wide points: Whether repertoire-driving clones were melanoma-specific could not be determined.

A fixed DNA input of about 0.35 ug was used per bulk PBMC sample. Data came from immunoSEQ multiplex PCR; TCRdb stores just in-frame clones and leaves some out. This table has under 11,000 clones, over 80% appearing once. Documented time point: pre-treatment baseline. The sample in question was blood, obtained from a patient treated with checkpoint blockade. The TCR sequence derives from a human donor with melanoma.

The CDR3, as DNA: TGTGCCAGCAGTTTAATGGGGGCGGAAAACATTCAGTACTTC. Translated, it gives CASSLMGAENIQYF. The chain couples TRBV27 to TRBJ2-4; D possibly corresponds to TRBD1 (6 bases). The CDR3 totals 14 residues. The V gene's germline CDR1 is MNHEY and CDR2 SMNVEV (reference sequence). The germline V and J ends were trimmed by 2 bases and 5 bases, with 10 bases remaining between them.